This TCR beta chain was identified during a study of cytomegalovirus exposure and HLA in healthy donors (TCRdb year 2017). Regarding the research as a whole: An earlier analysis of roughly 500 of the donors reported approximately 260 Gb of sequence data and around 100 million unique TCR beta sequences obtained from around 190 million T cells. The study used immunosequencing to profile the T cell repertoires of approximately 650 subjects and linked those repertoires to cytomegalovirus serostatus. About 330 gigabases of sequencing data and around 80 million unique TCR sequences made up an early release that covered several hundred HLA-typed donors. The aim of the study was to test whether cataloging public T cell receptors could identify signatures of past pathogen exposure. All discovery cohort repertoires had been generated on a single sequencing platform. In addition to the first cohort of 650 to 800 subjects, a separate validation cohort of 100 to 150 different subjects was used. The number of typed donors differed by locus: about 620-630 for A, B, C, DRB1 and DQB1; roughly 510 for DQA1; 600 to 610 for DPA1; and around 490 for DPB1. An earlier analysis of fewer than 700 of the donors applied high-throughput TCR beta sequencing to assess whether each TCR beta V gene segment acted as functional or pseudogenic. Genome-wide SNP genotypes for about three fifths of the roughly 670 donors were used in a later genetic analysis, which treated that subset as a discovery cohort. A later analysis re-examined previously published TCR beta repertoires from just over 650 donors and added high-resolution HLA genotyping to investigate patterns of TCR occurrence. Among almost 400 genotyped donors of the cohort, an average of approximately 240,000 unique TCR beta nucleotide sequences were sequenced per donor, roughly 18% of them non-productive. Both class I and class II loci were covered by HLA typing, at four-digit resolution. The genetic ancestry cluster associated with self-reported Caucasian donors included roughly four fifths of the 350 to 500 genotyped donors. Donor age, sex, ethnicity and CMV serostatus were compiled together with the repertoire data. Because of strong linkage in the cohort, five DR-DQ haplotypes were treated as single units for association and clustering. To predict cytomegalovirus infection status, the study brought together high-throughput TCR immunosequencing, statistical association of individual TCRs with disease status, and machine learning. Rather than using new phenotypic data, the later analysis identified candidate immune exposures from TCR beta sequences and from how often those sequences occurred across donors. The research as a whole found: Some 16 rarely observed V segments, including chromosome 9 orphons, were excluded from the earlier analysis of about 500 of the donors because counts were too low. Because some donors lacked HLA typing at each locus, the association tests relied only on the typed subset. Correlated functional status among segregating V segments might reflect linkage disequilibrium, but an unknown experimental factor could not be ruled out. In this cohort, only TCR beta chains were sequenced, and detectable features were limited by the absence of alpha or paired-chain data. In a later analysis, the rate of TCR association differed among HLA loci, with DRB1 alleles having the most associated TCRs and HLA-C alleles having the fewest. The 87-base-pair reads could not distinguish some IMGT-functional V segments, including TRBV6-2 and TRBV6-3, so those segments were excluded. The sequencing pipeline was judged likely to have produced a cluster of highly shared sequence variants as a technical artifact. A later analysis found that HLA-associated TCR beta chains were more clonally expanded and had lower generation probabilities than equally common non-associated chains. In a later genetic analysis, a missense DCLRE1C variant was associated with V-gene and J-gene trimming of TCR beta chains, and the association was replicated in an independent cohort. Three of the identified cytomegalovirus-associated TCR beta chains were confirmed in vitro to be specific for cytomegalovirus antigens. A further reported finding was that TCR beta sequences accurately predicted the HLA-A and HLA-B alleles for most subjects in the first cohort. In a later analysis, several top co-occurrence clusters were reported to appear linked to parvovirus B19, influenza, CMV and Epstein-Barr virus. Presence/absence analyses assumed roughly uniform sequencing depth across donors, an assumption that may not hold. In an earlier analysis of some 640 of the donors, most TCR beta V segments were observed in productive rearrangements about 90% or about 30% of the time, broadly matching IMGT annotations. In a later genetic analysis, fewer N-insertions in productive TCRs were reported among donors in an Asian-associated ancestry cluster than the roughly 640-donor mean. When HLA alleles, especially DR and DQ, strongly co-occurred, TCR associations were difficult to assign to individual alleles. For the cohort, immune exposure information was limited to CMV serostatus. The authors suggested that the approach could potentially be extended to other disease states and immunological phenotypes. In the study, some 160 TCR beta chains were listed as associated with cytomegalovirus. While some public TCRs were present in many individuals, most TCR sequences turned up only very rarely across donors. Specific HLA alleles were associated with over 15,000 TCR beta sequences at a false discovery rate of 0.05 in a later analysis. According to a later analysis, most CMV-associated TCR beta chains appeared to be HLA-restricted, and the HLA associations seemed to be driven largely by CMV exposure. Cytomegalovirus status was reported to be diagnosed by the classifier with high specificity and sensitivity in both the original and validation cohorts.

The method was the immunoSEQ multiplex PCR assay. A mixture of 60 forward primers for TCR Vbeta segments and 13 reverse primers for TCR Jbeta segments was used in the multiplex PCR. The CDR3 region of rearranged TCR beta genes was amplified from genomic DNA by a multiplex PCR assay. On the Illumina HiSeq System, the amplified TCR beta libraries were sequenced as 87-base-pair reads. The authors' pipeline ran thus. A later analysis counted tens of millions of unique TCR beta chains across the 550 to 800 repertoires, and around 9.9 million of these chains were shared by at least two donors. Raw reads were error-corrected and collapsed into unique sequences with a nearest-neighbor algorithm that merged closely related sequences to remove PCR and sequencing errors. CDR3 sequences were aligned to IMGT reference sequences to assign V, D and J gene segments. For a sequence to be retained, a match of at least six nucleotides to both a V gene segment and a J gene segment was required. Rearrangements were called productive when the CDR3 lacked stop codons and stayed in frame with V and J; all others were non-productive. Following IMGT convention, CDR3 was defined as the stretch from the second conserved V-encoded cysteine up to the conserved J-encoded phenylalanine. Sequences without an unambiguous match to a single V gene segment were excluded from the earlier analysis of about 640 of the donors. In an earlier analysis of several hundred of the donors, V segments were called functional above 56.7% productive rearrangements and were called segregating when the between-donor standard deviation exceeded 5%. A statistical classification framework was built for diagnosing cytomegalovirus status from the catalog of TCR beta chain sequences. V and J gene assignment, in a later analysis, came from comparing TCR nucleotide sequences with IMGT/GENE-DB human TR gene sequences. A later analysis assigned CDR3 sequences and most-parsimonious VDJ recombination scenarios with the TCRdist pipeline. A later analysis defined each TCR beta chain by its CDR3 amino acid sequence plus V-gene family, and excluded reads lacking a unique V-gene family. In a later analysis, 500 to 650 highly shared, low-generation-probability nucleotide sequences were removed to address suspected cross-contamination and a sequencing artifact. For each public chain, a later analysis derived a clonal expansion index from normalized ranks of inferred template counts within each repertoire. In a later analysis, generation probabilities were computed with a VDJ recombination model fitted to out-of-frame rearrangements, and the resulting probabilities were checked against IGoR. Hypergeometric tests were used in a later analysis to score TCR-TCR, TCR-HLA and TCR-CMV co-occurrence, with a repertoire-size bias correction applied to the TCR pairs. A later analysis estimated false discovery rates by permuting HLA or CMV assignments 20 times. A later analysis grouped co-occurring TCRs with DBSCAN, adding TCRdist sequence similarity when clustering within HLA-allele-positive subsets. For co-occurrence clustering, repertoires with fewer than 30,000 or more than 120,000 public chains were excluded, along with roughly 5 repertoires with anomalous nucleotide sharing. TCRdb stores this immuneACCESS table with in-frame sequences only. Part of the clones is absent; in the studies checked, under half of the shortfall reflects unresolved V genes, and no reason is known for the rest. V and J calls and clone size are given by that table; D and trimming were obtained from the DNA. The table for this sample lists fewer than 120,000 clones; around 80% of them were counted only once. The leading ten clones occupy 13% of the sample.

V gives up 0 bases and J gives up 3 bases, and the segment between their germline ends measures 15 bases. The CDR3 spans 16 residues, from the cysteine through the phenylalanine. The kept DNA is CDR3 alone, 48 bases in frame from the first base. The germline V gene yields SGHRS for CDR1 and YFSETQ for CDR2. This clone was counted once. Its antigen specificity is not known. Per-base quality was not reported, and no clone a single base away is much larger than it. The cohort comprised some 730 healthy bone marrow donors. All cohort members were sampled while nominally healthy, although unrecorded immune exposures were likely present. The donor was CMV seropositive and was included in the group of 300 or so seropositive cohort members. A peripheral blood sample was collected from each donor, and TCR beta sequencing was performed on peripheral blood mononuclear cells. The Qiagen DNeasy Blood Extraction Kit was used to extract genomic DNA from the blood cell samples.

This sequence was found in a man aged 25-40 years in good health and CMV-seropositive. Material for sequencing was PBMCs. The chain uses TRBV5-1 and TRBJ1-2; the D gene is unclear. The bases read TGCGCCAGCAGCTTGGTTTGGACTACGCGTGACTATGGCTACACCTTC. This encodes CASSLVWTTRDYGYTF. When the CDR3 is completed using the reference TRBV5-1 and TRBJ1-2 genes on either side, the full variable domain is KAGVTQTPRYLIKTRGQQVTLSCSPISGHRSVSWYQQTPGQGLQFLFEYFSETQRNKGNFPGRFSGRQFSNSRSEMNVSTLELGDSALYLCASSLVWTTRDYGYTFGSGTRLTVV.